This is a list of T cell receptor beta chains from one sample in a study of Graves' ophthalmopathy and Graves' hyperthyroidism. TCRdb independently ran MiXCR on the multiplex PCR reads; one entry per CDR3 protein. The sample holds 400,000 to 500,000 distinct CDR3 sequences, roughly 21% seen once. Sequencing used peripheral blood. These TCRs come from a woman aged 18-29 years with stable Graves' hyperthyroidism. The CDR3 runs from the conserved cysteine through the conserved F or W. The order of the fields is clone size, J gene, CDR3 length, D gene, V gene, CDR3 protein, CDR3 DNA. A D gene is named only where the DNA matches it firmly. Expanded clones get a size class; other rows say once, few or many, or leave the size out.

many	TRBJ1-1	16	-	TRBV15	CATSRDLSTGATEAFF	TGTGCCACCAGCAGAGATTTATCTACTGGCGCCACTGAAGCTTTCTTT
many	TRBJ1-2	14	TRBD1	TRBV2	CASRGDSTNYGYTF	TGTGCCAGCAGAGGGGACAGTACTAACTATGGCTACACCTTC
-	TRBJ1-1	14	-	TRBV6-5	CASSYVQGQTEAFF	TGTGCCAGCAGTTACGTGCAGGGGCAGACTGAAGCTTTCTTT
many	TRBJ2-5	16	TRBD1	TRBV28	CASSTSGTGVVGTQYF	TGTGCCAGCAGTACCTCCGGGACAGGGGTTGTCGGGACCCAGTACTTC
many	TRBJ2-7	12	-	TRBV14	CASSQAEIKQYF	TGTGCCAGCAGCCAGGCCGAGATCAAGCAGTACTTC
many	TRBJ2-5	12	-	TRBV11-2	CASSLASAGRYF	TGTGCCAGCAGCTTAGCATCGGCGGGGCGATACTTC
many	TRBJ2-5	13	-	TRBV7-2	CASSGGLRETQYF	TGTGCCAGCAGCGGGGGCTTGAGAGAGACCCAGTACTTC
-	TRBJ2-2	16	TRBD1	TRBV6-1	CASSPQGVIDTGELFF	TGTGCCAGCAGCCCACAGGGGGTTATTGACACCGGGGAGCTGTTTTTT
-	TRBJ2-7	14	-	TRBV18	CASSLRTNSYEQYF	TGTGCCAGCTCACTCCGGACTAACTCCTACGAGCAGTACTTC
many	TRBJ1-5	12	-	TRBV6-2/TRBV6-3	CASTSGVQPQHF	TGTGCCAGCACCTCAGGGGTCCAGCCCCAGCATTTT
-	TRBJ2-6	14	-	TRBV6-1	CASSVDPGANVLTF	TGTGCCAGCTCAGTGGATCCTGGGGCCAACGTCCTGACTTTC
many	TRBJ2-5	14	TRBD1	TRBV6-1	CASSEGRGRETQYF	TGTGCCAGCAGTGAAGGCAGGGGGAGAGAGACCCAGTACTTC
-	TRBJ2-2	13	-	TRBV7-2	CASSTTGAGELFF	TGTGCCAGCAGCACCACCGGGGCCGGGGAGCTGTTTTTT
many	TRBJ1-5	17	-	TRBV20-1	CSARAGRGWWSNQPQHF	TGCAGTGCTAGAGCGGGGCGGGGGTGGTGGTCCAATCAGCCCCAGCATTTT
-	TRBJ1-1	16	TRBD1	TRBV12-3/TRBV12-4	CASSFRTGGRGTEAFF	TGTGCCAGCAGTTTCCGGACAGGGGGCCGTGGCACTGAAGCTTTCTTT